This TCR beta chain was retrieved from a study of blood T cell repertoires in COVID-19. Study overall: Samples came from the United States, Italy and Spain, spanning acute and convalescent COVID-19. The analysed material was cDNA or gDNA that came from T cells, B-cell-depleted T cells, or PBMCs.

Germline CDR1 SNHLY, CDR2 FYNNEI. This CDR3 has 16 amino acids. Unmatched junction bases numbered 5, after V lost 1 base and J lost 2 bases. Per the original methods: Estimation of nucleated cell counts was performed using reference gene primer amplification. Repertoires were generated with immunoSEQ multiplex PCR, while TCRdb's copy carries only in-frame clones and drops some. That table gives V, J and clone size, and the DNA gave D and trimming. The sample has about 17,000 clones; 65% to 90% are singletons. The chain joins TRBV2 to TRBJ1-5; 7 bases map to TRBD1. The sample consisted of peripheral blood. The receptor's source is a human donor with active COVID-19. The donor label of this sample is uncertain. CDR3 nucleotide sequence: TGTGCCAGCAGTGAAGGCCCGGGGACAGGCAATCAGCCCCAGCATTTT. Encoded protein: CASSEGPGTGNQPQHF.